The clone carrying this T cell receptor beta chain was detected a few times. The source of the sample is a study of blood T cell repertoires in COVID-19. Looked up from germline, CDR1 is LGHDT and CDR2 is YNNKEL (reference sequence). V was pared by 4 bases and J by 7 bases, with 14 bases between. The CDR3 is 15 residues long. The protocol was immunoSEQ multiplex PCR, while the TCRdb copy is restricted to in-frame clones and leaves out a portion. This sample has about 350,000 clones, with roughly 90% found just once. The sequencing sample was made of peripheral blood. This clonotype was obtained from a woman aged 60-75 years with COVID-19, enrolled during active disease. The chain recombines TRBV3-1 (or the pseudogene TRBV3-2) with TRBJ1-6, with D possibly TRBD1 on 5 matching bases. CDR3 region: CASSLSGRDNSPLHF. CDR3 sequence (DNA): TGTGCCAGCAGCCTATCGGGGCGGGACAATTCACCCCTCCACTTT.